One and the same sample provided the 32 T cell receptor beta chains below, sequenced in a study of regulatory T cells in long-lasting Graves disease. Stated time point: persistent/refractory GD, antithyroid drugs over 5 years with positive TRAb. Isolated PBMC RNA provided the starting material for the TCR library. The TCR beta library used iRepertoire HTBI primers with Arm-PCR amplification of CDR3. TCRdb reanalysed the multiplex PCR reads using MiXCR and keeps one entry per CDR3 protein. The profile covers approximately 440,000 distinct CDR3 sequences, with 20% to 25% appearing a single time and over 25% taken by the ten largest. The specimen was peripheral blood mononuclear cells (PBMCs), collected when the disease was refractory, from a patient treated with antithyroid drugs. Source of these receptors: a female donor with Graves disease.

This rearrangement joins TRBV29-1 to TRBJ2-7; possibly TRBD1 for D (5 bases). The germline V and J ends were trimmed by 4 bases and 1 base, with 14 bases remaining between them. Per germline, CDR1 SQVTM and CDR2 ANQGSEA. This CDR3 is 14 amino acids long. CDR3 amino acids: CSVAPQGVSYEQYF. The CDR3 DNA reads as TGCAGCGTTGCCCCCCAAGGGGTGTCCTACGAGCAGTACTTC.

This clonotype came up a few times. CDR3 DNA sequence: TGTGCCAGCAGCTTAGATATTCTCGGGAGGGAGACCCAGTACTTC. This gives the protein CASSLDILGRETQYF. J is TRBJ2-5 and V is TRBV11-2; the match to TRBD2 covers 7 bases. From germline, CDR1 is SGHAT and CDR2 FQNNGV. The V and J ends lost 0 bases and 5 bases, in that order; junction bases with no gene match: 6. CDR3 size: 15 residues. The variable domain in full, completed from reference TRBV11-2 and TRBJ2-5, reads EAGVAQSPRYKIIEKRQSVAFWCNPISGHATLYWYQQILGQGPKLLIQFQNNGVVDDSQLPKDRFSAERLKGVDSTLKIQPAKLEDSAVYLCASSLDILGRETQYFGPGTRLLVL.

This clonotype has at least ten counts. The V and J genes are TRBV28 and TRBJ2-2, with D possibly TRBD1 on 6 matching bases. The V end was cut by 8 bases, the J end by 1 base, with 11 bases between. The CDR3 length is 14 residues. Germline V gives CDR1 MDHEN, CDR2 SYDVKM. CDR3 bases: TGTGCCAGCCGAAGGACAGTGAACACCGGGGAGCTGTTTTTT. Encoded protein: CASRRTVNTGELFF.

Comment on this clonotype: Since no conserved phenylalanine or tryptophan closes the CDR3, a read error is the likely cause. The DNA is left out, because the CDR3 cannot be placed on it with certainty; the CDR3 is given as TCRdb lists it. The chain's CDR3 is CATSRDLGWTFL. This chain connects TRBV15 to TRBJ1-1. The CDR3 is made up of 12 amino acids, end residues included. Per germline, CDR1 LNHNV and CDR2 YYDKDF (reference sequence).

The chain employs TRBV7-9 and TRBJ1-2; the D is unclear. V was cut by 1 base and J by 4 bases, with 10 bases left in between. Looked up from germline, CDR1 is SEHNR and CDR2 is FQNEAQ (reference sequence). The CDR3 sequence is 14 residues long. The chain's CDR3 is CASSLGVGTYGYTF. The CDR3, as DNA: TGTGCCAGCAGCTTAGGCGTGGGAACCTATGGCTACACCTTC.

The V and J genes are TRBV12-3 or TRBV12-4 and TRBJ1-6; D may be TRBD1 (6 bases). This CDR3 is built from 16 residues. The V end lost 4 bases, the J end lost 5 bases, and 15 bases lay between the germline ends. The CDR3 DNA reads TGTGCCAGCAGTTGGGGGGCTCTAGTGAATAATTCACCCCTCCACTTT. Residues: CASSWGALVNNSPLHF.

This clonotype was observed a few times. The CDR3 nucleotides are TGTGCCAGCAGCTTGACTAGCGGGAGAATGTATGAGCAGTACTTC. Amino acids: CASSLTSGRMYEQYF. The chain has TRBV13 and TRBJ2-7; 12 positions match TRBD2. V lost 3 bases and J lost 7; bases outside the gene matches: 7. The CDR3 covers 15 residues. CDR1 PRHDT and CDR2 FYEKMQ come from the germline V gene (reference sequence).

This clonotype showed up many times. The V gene is TRBV7-3, the J gene TRBJ2-5; TRBD1 might be the D (6 bases). Germline V gene sequence: CDR1 SGHTA, CDR2 FQGTGA. V shed 4 bases and J shed 5 bases, with 11 bases lying between them. This CDR3 region has 13 residues. The CDR3 coding sequence is TGTGCCAGCAGCTCCACCCAGGGGGAGACCCAGTACTTC. It specifies CASSSTQGETQYF.

This clonotype appeared a few times. This rearrangement joins TRBV29-1 to TRBJ2-2; 9 nucleotides line up with TRBD1. The junction had 4 bases not matched to a gene; V was cut back by 5 bases and J by 3 bases. Germline values: CDR1 SQVTM, CDR2 ANQGSEA. The length of the CDR3 is 14 residues. The CDR3 DNA sequence: TGCAGCGTTCAATGGGACAGGGACACCGGGGAGCTGTTTTTT. Protein sequence: CSVQWDRDTGELFF.

The J gene is TRBJ2-7, the V gene TRBV5-1; a possible D gene is TRBD2 (6 bases). The J call is uncertain, as TRBJ2-5 better fits the DNA end. CDR3 length: 13 amino acids. Germline values: CDR1 SGHRS, CDR2 YFSETQ. This CDR3 reads CASSTLLAETQYF. CDR3 DNA sequence: TGCGCCAGCAGCACCTTGCTAGCGGAGACCCAGTACTTC.

V is TRBV3-1 and J is TRBJ1-2; D uncertain. The CDR3 spans 13 residues. Germline loops: CDR1 LGHDT, CDR2 YNNKEL (reference sequence). Trimming shortened V by 2 bases and J by 4 bases, and 8 bases separated the two germline ends. The CDR3 DNA follows: TGTGCCAGCAGCCAAAGACGGGTCTATGGCTACACCTTC. This encodes CASSQRRVYGYTF. Together with reference TRBV3-1 and TRBJ1-2, the CDR3 gives the full variable domain: DTAVSQTPKYLVTQMGNDKSIKCEQNLGHDTMYWYKQDSKKFLKIMFSYNNKELIINETVPNRFSPKSPDKAHLNLHINSLELGDSAVYFCASSQRRVYGYTFGSGTRLTVV.

This clonotype was seen at least ten times. DNA for the CDR3: TGTGCCAGCAGTTTAGGGGTTGTTAGCCTTGAGCAGTACTTC. Translation: CASSLGVVSLEQYF. The V call is TRBV28, the J call TRBJ2-7; D is ambiguous. The length of the CDR3 is 14 residues. Germline V CDR1 and CDR2: MDHEN, SYDVKM. V dropped 2 bases and J dropped 7 bases, with 15 bases sitting between them.

This clonotype was picked up a small number of times. The rearrangement links TRBV4-2 to TRBJ2-5, with D possibly being TRBD2 (5 bases). The CDR3 is 13 residues long. Germline V CDR1 and CDR2: LGHNA, YNFKEQ. Trimming shortened V by 6 bases and J by 4 bases, and 12 bases separated the two germline ends. CDR3 region: CASSQLGSETQYF. The CDR3 coding sequence is TGTGCCAGCAGTCAACTAGGCTCAGAGACCCAGTACTTC.

This clonotype was seen at least ten times. The chain carries TRBV2 and TRBJ1-2; 8 bases align to TRBD1. Per the germline V gene, CDR1 is SNHLY and CDR2 is FYNNEI. J lost 7 bases, V lost 5 bases, and 3 bases had no gene match. The CDR3 consists of 12 residues. This CDR3 is CASSTDRVGYTF. The CDR3 nucleotides read TGTGCCAGCAGTACGGACAGGGTTGGCTACACCTTC.

The sample holds a few counts of this clonotype. The chain joins TRBV11-2 to TRBJ2-7; 11 bases fit TRBD2. Germline CDR1 reads SGHAT; CDR2 reads FQNNGV. The CDR3 spans 15 residues. V lost 5 bases to trimming and J lost 2 bases; unmatched junction nucleotides: 5. The CDR3 DNA is TGTGCCAGCAGCCAGACTAGCGGGATAACCTACGAGCAGTACTTC. Its protein is CASSQTSGITYEQYF.

This chain joins TRBV5-1 and TRBJ1-5; perhaps TRBD1 as D (5 bases). The V end was cut by 4 bases, the J end by 4 bases, with 12 bases between. This CDR3 contains 14 residues. In germline, CDR1 is SGHRS, CDR2 YFSETQ. The CDR3 spells CASSRDGTNQPQHF. Written as DNA, the CDR3 is TGCGCCAGCAGCAGGGACGGAACTAATCAGCCCCAGCATTTT.

The genes are TRBV6-2 or TRBV6-3 and TRBJ2-1, with D perhaps TRBD1 or TRBD2 (5 bases each). CDR3 length equals 17 residues. Germline V CDR1 and CDR2: MNHEY, SVGEGT. V was clipped by 2 bases and J by 0 bases, with 14 bases between them. In DNA, the CDR3 is TGTGCCAGCAGTTACCAGTCGGGACGGAGCTCCTACAATGAGCAGTTCTTC. Translating gives CASSYQSGRSSYNEQFF.

This clonotype was seen many times. The gene calls are TRBV5-1 and TRBJ2-7; 9 nucleotides agree with TRBD1. The CDR3 length is 14 residues. The junction had 4 bases not matched to a gene; V was cut back by 5 bases and J by 1 base. The germline V gene has CDR1 SGHRS and CDR2 YFSETQ. The chain's CDR3 is CASSSDRGSYEQYF. CDR3 DNA sequence: TGCGCCAGCAGTTCTGACAGGGGGTCCTACGAGCAGTACTTC.

As for this clonotype: The junction and the germline gene differ at one end; a read error may be behind it. The V gene is TRBV11-2, the J gene TRBJ1-1, with a weak D call TRBD1 (6 bases). CDR1 is SGHAT and CDR2 is FQNNGV in the germline V gene. The CDR3 loop spans 14 amino acids. CDR3 sequence: CVSSLEGRGLGAFF. The DNA of the CDR3 is TGTGTCAGCAGCTTAGAGGGGCGGGGGCTCGGCGCTTTCTTT.

There are many counts of this clonotype. The chain couples TRBV2 to TRBJ2-7; the match to TRBD1 covers 7 bases. CDR3 length equals 12 residues. Germline V lookup: CDR1 SNHLY, CDR2 FYNNEI. V dropped 7 bases and J dropped 3; count of bases not matched to a gene: 3. The CDR3 spells CASKQGLYEQYF. The CDR3 coding sequence is TGTGCCAGCAAACAGGGGCTCTACGAGCAGTACTTC.

This clonotype was counted between two and nine times. The V call is TRBV13, the J call TRBJ2-7, with a weak D call TRBD2 (5 bases). The germline gives CDR1 PRHDT, CDR2 FYEKMQ (reference sequence). The CDR3 has 15 residues. V dropped 5 bases and J dropped 3 bases, with 17 bases sitting between them. DNA of the CDR3: TGTGCCAGCAGCCCCCCCCTAGCAGACTTCTACGAGCAGTACTTC. Its translation: CASSPPLADFYEQYF.

The table lists this clonotype with a few counts. CDR3 sequence (DNA): TGTGCCATCCGCGGCATAGGGGTTCTCGCTGAAGCTTTCTTT. Translation: CAIRGIGVLAEAFF. This chain joins TRBV10-3 and TRBJ1-1, with a possible D match to TRBD1 (5 bases). CDR3 length: 14 residues. Germline V gene data show CDR1 as ENHRY and CDR2 as SYGVKD. Trimming removed 8 bases from V and 6 bases from J, with 19 bases in between.

The chain uses TRBV28 and TRBJ1-2; D gene ambiguous. V shed 10 bases and J shed 4 bases, with 10 bases lying between them. The CDR3 is 11 amino acids. The V gene's germline CDR1 is MDHEN and CDR2 SYDVKM. CDR3 region: CATSSRYGYTF. CDR3 nucleotide sequence: TGTGCCACCAGCTCCCGCTATGGCTACACCTTC.

The sample holds many counts of this clonotype. V and J are TRBV11-2 and TRBJ2-5; TRBD1 might be the D (5 bases). V lost 1 base and J 5 bases, leaving 11 bases between the germline ends. Germline lookup yields CDR1 SGHAT and CDR2 FQNNGV. The CDR3 spans 14 residues. The CDR3 here is CASSLVAKGETQYF. The CDR3 DNA reads as TGTGCCAGCAGCTTAGTGGCAAAGGGGGAGACCCAGTACTTC.

This clonotype was picked up a small number of times. The rearrangement joins TRBV6-1 to TRBJ2-7; D remains unclear. Germline V gene data show CDR1 as MNHNS and CDR2 as SASEGT. The V gene lost 3 bases and the J gene lost 6 bases, with 18 bases spanning the gap. CDR3 length: 15 amino acids. The CDR3 coding sequence is TGTGCCAGCAGTGACTGGACCCGCTCAACGTTCGAGCAGTACTTC. Protein product: CASSDWTRSTFEQYF.

This clonotype was counted at least ten times. The J gene is TRBJ1-1, the V gene TRBV2; weak D call: TRBD1 (5 bases). From germline, CDR1 is SNHLY and CDR2 FYNNEI. The CDR3 contains 11 residues. V was pared by 5 bases and J by 8 bases, with 9 bases between. The chain's CDR3 is CASSRTLEAFF. The CDR3 DNA reads as TGTGCCAGCAGTAGGACACTGGAAGCTTTCTTT.

The chain employs TRBV27 and TRBJ2-1; 11 nucleotides align to TRBD2. The V gene's germline CDR1 is MNHEY and CDR2 SMNVEV (reference sequence). The J segment lost 8 bases and the V segment lost 2 bases, leaving 5 bases of the junction unmatched. This CDR3 contains 15 residues. The CDR3 region is CASSLSTSGGDEQFF. For the CDR3, the DNA is TGTGCCAGCAGTTTAAGTACTAGCGGGGGAGATGAGCAGTTCTTC.

J is TRBJ2-5 and V is TRBV28; possibly TRBD1 for D (6 bases). V shed 5 bases and J shed 3 bases, with 16 bases lying between them. Germline CDR1 and CDR2: MDHEN and SYDVKM. The CDR3 totals 15 residues. The DNA for the CDR3 is TGTGCCAGCAGTATCCGGGACACGGATAAAGAGACCCAGTACTTC. As protein: CASSIRDTDKETQYF.

This clonotype was seen many times. The J gene is TRBJ2-7, the V gene TRBV7-2; TRBD2 agrees at 8 bases. V lost 5 bases to trimming and J lost 1 base; unmatched junction nucleotides: 4. The CDR3 consists of 14 residues. Germline assignment: CDR1 SGHTA and CDR2 FQGNSA. CDR3 sequence (DNA): TGTGCCAGCAGCGATCAGCGGGGGTCCTACGAGCAGTACTTC. Protein product: CASSDQRGSYEQYF. The variable domain in full, completed from reference TRBV7-2 and TRBJ2-7, reads GAGVSQSPSNKVTEKGKDVELRCDPISGHTALYWYRQSLGQGLEFLIYFQGNSAPDKSGLPSDRFSAERTGGSVSTLTIQRTQQEDSAVYLCASSDQRGSYEQYFGPGTRLTVT.

This chain connects TRBV29-1 to TRBJ2-7, with D perhaps matching TRBD1 (6 bases). The CDR3 consists of 17 residues. Deletions cut 4 bases from V and 0 bases from J, with 22 bases between. The germline CDR1 and CDR2 sequences are SQVTM and ANQGSEA. This CDR3 reads CSVVWRFEGVSSYEQYF. The DNA for the CDR3 is TGCAGCGTTGTCTGGCGGTTCGAGGGGGTTAGCTCCTACGAGCAGTACTTC.

This clonotype was seen many times. The chain has TRBV12-3 or TRBV12-4 and TRBJ1-2, with TRBD1 matching 8 bases. V lost 7 bases, J lost 2 bases, and 6 bases stayed unmatched. The CDR3 runs to 14 residues. The DNA of the CDR3 is TGTGCCAGCACCCCGACAGGGGCGAACTATGGCTACACCTTC. This translates into CASTPTGANYGYTF.

V and J are TRBV6-1 and TRBJ2-2; D may be TRBD2 (5 bases). This CDR3 is 14 amino acids long. V shed 8 bases and J shed 3 bases, with 13 bases lying between them. CDR1 is MNHNS and CDR2 is SASEGT in the germline V gene. CDR3 in amino acids: CASRDERYTGELFF. The CDR3 nucleotides read TGTGCCAGCCGGGATGAGCGGTACACCGGGGAGCTGTTTTTT.